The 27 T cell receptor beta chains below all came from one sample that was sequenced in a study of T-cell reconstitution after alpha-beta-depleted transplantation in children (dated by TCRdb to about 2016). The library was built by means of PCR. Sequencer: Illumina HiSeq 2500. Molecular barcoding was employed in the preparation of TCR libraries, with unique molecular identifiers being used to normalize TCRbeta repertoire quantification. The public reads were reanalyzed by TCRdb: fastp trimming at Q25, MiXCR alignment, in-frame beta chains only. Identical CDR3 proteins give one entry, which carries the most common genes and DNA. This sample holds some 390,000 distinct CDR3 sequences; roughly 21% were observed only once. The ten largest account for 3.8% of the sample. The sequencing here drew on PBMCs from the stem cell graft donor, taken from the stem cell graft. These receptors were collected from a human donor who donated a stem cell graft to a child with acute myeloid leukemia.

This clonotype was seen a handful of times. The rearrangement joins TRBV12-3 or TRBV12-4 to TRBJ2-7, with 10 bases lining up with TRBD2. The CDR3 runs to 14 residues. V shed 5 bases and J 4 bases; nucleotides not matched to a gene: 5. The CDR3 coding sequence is TGTGCCAGCAGTGCAACTAGCGGGGCTTACGAGCAGTACTTC. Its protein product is CASSATSGAYEQYF.

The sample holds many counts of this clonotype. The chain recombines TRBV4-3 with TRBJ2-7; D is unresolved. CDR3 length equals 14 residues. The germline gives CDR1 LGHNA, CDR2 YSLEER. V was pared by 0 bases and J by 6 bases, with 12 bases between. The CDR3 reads CASSQEGLAGEQYF. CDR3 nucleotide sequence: TGCGCCAGCAGCCAAGAAGGATTAGCCGGCGAGCAGTACTTC.

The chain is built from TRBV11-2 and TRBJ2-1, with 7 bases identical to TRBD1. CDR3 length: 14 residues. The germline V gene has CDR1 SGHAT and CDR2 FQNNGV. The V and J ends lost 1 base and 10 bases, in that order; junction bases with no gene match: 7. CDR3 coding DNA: TGTGCCAGCAGCTTAGCAGGACAGGCAATAGAGCAGTTCTTC. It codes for CASSLAGQAIEQFF.

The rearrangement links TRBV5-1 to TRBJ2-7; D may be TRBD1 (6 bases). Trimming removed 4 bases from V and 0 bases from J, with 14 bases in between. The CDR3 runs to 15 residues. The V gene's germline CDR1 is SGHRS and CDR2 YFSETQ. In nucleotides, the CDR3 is TGCGCCAGCAGCGAACAGGGCCCGAGCTCCTACGAGCAGTACTTC. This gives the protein CASSEQGPSSYEQYF.

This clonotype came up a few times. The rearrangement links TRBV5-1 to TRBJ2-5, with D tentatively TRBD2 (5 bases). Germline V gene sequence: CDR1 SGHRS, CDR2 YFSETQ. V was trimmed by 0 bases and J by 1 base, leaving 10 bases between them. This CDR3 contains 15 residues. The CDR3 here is CASSLAGSGQETQYF. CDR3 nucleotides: TGCGCCAGCAGCTTGGCCGGCAGCGGCCAAGAGACCCAGTACTTC.

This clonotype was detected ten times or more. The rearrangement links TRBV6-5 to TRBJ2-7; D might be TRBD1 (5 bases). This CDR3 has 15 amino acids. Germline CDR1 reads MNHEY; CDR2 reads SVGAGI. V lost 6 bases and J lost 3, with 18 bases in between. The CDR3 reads CASSQGVVRIYEQYF. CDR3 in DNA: TGTGCCAGCAGCCAAGGGGTAGTTCGCATCTACGAGCAGTACTTC.

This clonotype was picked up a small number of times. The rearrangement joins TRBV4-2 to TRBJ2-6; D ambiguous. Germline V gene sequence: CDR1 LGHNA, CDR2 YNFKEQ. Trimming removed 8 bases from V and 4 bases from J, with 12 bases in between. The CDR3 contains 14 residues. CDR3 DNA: TGTGCCAGCGGGTGGCTTGGGGGGGCCAACGTCCTGACTTTC. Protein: CASGWLGGANVLTF.

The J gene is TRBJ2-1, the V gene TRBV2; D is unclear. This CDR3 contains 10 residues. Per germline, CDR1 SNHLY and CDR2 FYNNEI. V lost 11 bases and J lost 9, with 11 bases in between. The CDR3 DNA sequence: TGTGCCTCCAGCGTGGGTGAGCAGTTCTTC. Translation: CASSVGEQFF. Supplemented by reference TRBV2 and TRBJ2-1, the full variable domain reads EPEVTQTPSHQVTQMGQEVILRCVPISNHLYFYWYRQILGQKVEFLVSFYNNEISEKSEIFDDQFSVERPDGSNFTLKIRSTKLEDSAMYFCASSVGEQFFGPGTRLTVL.

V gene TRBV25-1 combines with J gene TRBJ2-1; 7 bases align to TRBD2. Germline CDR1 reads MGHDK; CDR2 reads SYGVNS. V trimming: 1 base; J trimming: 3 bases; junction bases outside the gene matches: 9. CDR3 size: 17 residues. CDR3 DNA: TGTGCCAGCAGTGAATCGGTTCGGCTAGCGGTCTACAATGAGCAGTTCTTC. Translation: CASSESVRLAVYNEQFF.

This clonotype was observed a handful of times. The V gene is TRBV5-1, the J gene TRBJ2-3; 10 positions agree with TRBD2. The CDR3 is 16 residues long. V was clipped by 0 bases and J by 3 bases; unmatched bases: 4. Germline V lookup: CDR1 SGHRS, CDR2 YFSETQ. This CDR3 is CASSLEASGRTDTQYF. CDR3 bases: TGCGCCAGCAGCTTGGAAGCTAGCGGGAGAACAGATACGCAGTATTTT. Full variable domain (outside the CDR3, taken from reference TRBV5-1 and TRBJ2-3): KAGVTQTPRYLIKTRGQQVTLSCSPISGHRSVSWYQQTPGQGLQFLFEYFSETQRNKGNFPGRFSGRQFSNSRSEMNVSTLELGDSALYLCASSLEASGRTDTQYFGPGTRLTVL.

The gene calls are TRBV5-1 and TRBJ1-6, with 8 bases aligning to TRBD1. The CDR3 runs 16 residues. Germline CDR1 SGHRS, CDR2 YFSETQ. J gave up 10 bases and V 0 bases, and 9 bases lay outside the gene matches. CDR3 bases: TGCGCCAGCAGCTTGGTACCGGGACAGGAAAGCTCACCCCTCCACTTT. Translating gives CASSLVPGQESSPLHF.

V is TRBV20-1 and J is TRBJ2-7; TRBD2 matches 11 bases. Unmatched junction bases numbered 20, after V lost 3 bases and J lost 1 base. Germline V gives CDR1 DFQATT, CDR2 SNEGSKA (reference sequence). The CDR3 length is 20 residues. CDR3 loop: CSASPGTSGRRGIMSYEQYF. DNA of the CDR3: TGCAGTGCTAGCCCCGGGACTAGCGGTCGTCGTGGGATTATGTCCTACGAGCAGTACTTC.

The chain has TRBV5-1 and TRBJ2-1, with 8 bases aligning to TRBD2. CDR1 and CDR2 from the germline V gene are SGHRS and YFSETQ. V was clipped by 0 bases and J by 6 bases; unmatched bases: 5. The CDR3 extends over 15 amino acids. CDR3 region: CASSLGYREGNEQFF. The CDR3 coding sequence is TGCGCCAGCAGCTTGGGTTATCGGGAGGGCAATGAGCAGTTCTTC.

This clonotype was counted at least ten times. CDR3 protein: CSARDTWGSSGYTF. CDR3 in DNA: TGCAGTGCTAGAGATACATGGGGATCCAGTGGCTACACCTTC. J is TRBJ1-2 and V is TRBV20-1; D is unclear. Trimming left V 0 bases short and J 7 bases short, with 15 bases between. Per germline, CDR1 DFQATT and CDR2 SNEGSKA (reference sequence). CDR3 length: 14 amino acids.

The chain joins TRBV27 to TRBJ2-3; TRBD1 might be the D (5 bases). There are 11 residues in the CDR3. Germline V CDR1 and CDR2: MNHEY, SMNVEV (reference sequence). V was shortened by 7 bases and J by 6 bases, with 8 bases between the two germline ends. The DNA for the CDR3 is TGTGCCAGCAATGCAGGGGATACGCAGTATTTT. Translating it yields CASNAGDTQYF.

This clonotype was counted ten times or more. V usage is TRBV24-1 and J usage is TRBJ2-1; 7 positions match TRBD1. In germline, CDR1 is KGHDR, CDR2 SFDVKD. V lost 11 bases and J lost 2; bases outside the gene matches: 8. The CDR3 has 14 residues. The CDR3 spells CAISRDSPYNEQFF. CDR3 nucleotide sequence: TGTGCCATCTCACGGGACAGCCCCTACAATGAGCAGTTCTTC.

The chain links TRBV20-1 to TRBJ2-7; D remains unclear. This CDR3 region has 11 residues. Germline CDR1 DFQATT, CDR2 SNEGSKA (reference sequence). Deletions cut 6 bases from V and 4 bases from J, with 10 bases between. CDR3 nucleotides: TGCAGTGCGGGCAGGATGTACGAGCAGTACTTC. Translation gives CSAGRMYEQYF.

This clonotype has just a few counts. The CDR3 protein is CASSPRDRVYEQYF. CDR3 sequence (DNA): TGCGCCAGCAGCCCCAGAGACAGGGTCTACGAGCAGTACTTC. The chain joins TRBV5-1 to TRBJ2-7; TRBD1 matches at 7 bases. The germline gives CDR1 SGHRS, CDR2 YFSETQ. This CDR3 has 14 amino acids. After removal of 4 bases from V and 3 bases from J, the junction contained 7 bases not matched to a gene.

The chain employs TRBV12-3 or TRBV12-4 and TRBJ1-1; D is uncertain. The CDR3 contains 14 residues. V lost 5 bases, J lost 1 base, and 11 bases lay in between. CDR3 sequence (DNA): TGTGCCAGCAGTCCCGGGGAGGGGAACACTGAAGCTTTCTTT. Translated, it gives CASSPGEGNTEAFF.

In DNA, the CDR3 is TGCAGTGCTAGTCCAAAGACTAACGAGCAGTACTTC. Translating gives CSASPKTNEQYF. The rearrangement joins TRBV20-1 to TRBJ2-7, with TRBD2 as a possible D gene (5 bases). Looked up from germline, CDR1 is DFQATT and CDR2 is SNEGSKA (reference sequence). The ends were cut back, 3 bases at V and 5 bases at J, with 11 bases in the middle. The CDR3 is 12 amino acids.

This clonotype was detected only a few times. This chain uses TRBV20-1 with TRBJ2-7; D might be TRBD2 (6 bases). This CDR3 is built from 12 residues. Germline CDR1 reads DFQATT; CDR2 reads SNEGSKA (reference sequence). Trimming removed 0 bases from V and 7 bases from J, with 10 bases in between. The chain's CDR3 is CSARDREREQYF. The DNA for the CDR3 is TGCAGTGCTAGAGATCGGGAGAGGGAGCAGTACTTC.

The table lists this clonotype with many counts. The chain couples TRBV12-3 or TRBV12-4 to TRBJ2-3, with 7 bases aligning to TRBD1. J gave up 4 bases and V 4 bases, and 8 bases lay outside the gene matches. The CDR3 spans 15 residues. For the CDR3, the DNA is TGTGCCAGCAGTTCCCTCAGGGGGACGGCAGATACGCAGTATTTT. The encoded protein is CASSSLRGTADTQYF.

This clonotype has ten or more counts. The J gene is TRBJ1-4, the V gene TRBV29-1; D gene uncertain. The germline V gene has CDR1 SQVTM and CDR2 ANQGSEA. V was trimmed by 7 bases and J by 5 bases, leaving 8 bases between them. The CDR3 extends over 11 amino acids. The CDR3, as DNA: TGCAGCGCCCTAGAGAATGAAAAACTGTTTTTT. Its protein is CSALENEKLFF.

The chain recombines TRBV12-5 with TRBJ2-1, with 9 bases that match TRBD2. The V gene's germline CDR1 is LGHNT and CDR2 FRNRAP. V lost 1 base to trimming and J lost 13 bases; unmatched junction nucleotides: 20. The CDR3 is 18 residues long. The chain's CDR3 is CASGLDGRAGGRPRAQFF. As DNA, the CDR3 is TGTGCTAGTGGTTTGGACGGAAGAGCGGGAGGCCGCCCTCGAGCCCAGTTCTTC.

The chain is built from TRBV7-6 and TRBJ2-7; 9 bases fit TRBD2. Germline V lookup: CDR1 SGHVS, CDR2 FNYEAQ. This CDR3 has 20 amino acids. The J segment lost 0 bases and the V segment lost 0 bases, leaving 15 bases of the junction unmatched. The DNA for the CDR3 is TGTGCCAGCAGCTTAGCACTAGCGGGTCTCGACGGTGATGCCTCCTACGAGCAGTACTTC. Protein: CASSLALAGLDGDASYEQYF.

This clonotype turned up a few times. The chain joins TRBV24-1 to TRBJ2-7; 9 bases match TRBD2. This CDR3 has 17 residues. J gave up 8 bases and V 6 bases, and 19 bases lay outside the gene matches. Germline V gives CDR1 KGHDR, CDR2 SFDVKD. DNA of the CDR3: TGTGCCACCAGTCGGGATGGCGGGAGGGCCCCGTTTAACAAGCAGTACTTC. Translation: CATSRDGGRAPFNKQYF.

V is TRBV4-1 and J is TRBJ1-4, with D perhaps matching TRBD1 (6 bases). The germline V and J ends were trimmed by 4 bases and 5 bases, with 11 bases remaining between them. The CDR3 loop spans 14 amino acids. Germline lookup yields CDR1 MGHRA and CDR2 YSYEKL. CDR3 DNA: TGCGCCAGCAGCCCCGGACAGATCAATGAAAAACTGTTTTTT. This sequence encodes CASSPGQINEKLFF.